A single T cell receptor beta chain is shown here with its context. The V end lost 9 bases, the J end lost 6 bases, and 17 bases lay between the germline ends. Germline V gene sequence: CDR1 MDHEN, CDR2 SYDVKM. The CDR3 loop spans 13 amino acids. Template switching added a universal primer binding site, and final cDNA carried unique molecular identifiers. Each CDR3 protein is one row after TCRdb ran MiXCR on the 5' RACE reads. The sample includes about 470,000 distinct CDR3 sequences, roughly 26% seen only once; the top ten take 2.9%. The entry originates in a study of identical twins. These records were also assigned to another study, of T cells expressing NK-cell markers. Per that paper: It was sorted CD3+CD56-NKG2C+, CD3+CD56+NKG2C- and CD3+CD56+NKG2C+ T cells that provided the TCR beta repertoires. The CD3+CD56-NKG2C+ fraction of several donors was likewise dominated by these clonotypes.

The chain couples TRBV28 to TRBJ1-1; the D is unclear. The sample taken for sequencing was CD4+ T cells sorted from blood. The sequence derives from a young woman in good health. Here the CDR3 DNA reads TGTGCCAGTCTCTCCTGGGATACGGCTGAAGCTTTCTTT. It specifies CASLSWDTAEAFF.